This T cell receptor beta chain was observed in a study of neoadjuvant anti-PD-1 for oral cavity cancer. Broader study findings: Pretreatment Treg/Th17 ratio correlated inversely with post-treatment tumor clonality.

With respect to this clone: No antigen is known for it.

CDR1 is SGHTA and CDR2 is FQGNSA in the germline V gene. The J segment lost 4 bases and the V segment lost 5 bases, leaving 2 bases of the junction unmatched. The CDR3 length is 15 residues. Produced via immunoSEQ multiplex PCR; TCRdb's table is partial and in-frame only. The repertoire consists of fewer than 35,000 clones, with roughly 89% occurring once and the leading ten covering 3.5%. This chain uses TRBV7-2 with TRBJ2-5; 15 bases agree with TRBD2. The sample here was PBMCs, taken before nivolumab (anti-PD-1) treatment. This TCR came from a person aged 35-79 years with oral cavity squamous cell carcinoma. CDR3 loop: CASSRTSGGGETQYF. CDR3 DNA: TGTGCCAGCAGCCGGACTAGCGGGGGGGGAGAGACCCAGTACTTC.